The clone carrying this TCR beta chain was picked up many times. The sample belongs to a study of T cells in Graves' hyperthyroidism and ophthalmopathy. Amplified TCR beta CDR3 regions came from RNA transcripts. The TCR CDR3 first-round RT-PCR relied on the HTBI primer set. TCRdb reanalysed the multiplex PCR reads using MiXCR and keeps one entry per CDR3 protein. Among approximately 610,000 distinct CDR3 sequences, roughly 15% were seen once, and the ten largest hold 4.3%. J gave up 3 bases and V 3 bases, and 6 bases lay outside the gene matches. The CDR3 loop spans 15 amino acids. Germline V gene data show CDR1 as LNHDA and CDR2 as SQIVND (reference sequence).

This sequence originates from a middle-aged woman with Graves' ophthalmopathy. The specimen sequenced was blood. The chain combines TRBV19 with TRBJ2-7, with TRBD1 matching over 9 bases. DNA for the CDR3: TGTGCCAGTAGTATTGTGGACAGGGGCCACTACGAGCAGTACTTC. It is translated as CASSIVDRGHYEQYF.